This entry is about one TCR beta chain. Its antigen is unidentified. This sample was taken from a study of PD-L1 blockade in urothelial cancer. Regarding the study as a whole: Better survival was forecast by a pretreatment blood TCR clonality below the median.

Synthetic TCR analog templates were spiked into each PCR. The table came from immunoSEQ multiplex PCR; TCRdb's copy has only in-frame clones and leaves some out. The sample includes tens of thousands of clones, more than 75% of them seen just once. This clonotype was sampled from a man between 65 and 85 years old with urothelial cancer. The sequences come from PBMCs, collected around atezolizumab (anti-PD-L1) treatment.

The CDR3 nucleotides read TGTGCCAGCTCAGGGAGGGGGGGCACCTACGAGCAGTACTTC. Its translation: CASSGRGGTYEQYF. This chain connects TRBV18 to TRBJ2-7, with D maybe TRBD2 (7 bases). This CDR3 is 14 amino acids long. Germline CDR1 is KGHSH and CDR2 is LQKENI. Trimming pared 5 bases from V and 2 bases from J, leaving 13 bases between.